Reported below is one T cell receptor beta chain. Original methodology: Estimated nucleated cell counts came from reference gene primer amplification. Repertoires were generated with immunoSEQ multiplex PCR, while TCRdb's copy carries only in-frame clones and drops some. For V, J and clone size, that table is used; D and trimming come from the DNA. The sample includes 150,000 or so clones, over 70% of them seen just once. These data are taken from a study of blood T cell repertoires in COVID-19. Across the study: The origin of the acute and convalescent COVID-19 samples was the United States, Italy and Spain. T cells, B-cell-depleted T cells, or PBMCs supplied cDNA or gDNA.

Trimming cost V 4 bases and J 7 bases; bases outside gene matches: 11. Germline CDR1 and CDR2: MNHEY and SVGEGT. CDR3 length equals 15 residues. Sequenced sample: peripheral blood. This clonotype originated in a man older than 75 with acute or convalescent COVID-19. The rearrangement uses TRBV6-2 or TRBV6-3 and TRBJ1-2; 8 positions match TRBD1. The CDR3 coding sequence is TGTGCCAGCAGTTCTGACAGGGGAAAGGTGTCTGGCTACACCTTC. This translates into CASSSDRGKVSGYTF.